The clone carrying this T cell receptor (beta chain) was picked up one time. The repertoire was sequenced with immunoSEQ multiplex PCR; TCRdb's copy has only in-frame clones and lacks some. The sample holds some 250,000 clones; 75% to 90% are singletons and the top ten take roughly 3%. This record comes from a study of blood T cell repertoires in COVID-19. Across the whole study: Samples taken during acute and convalescent COVID-19 were collected in the United States, Italy and Spain.

Germline V lookup: CDR1 MNHEY, CDR2 SMNVEV (reference sequence). J was trimmed by 0 bases and V by 5 bases; bases with no gene match: 3. The CDR3 contains 15 residues. Specimen: peripheral blood. J is TRBJ2-5 and V is TRBV27; 10 bases match TRBD1. This sequence was found in a woman in her 30s who had recovered from COVID-19. In DNA form, the CDR3 reads TGTGCCAGCAGTCGGGACAGGGGCTACCAAGAGACCCAGTACTTC. It codes for CASSRDRGYQETQYF.